Detailed here is one TCR beta chain. Its antigen is still unknown. Trimming removed 6 bases from V and 1 base from J, with 7 bases in between. In germline, CDR1 is DFQATT, CDR2 SNEGSKA (reference sequence). The CDR3 extends over 11 amino acids. This sample is part of a study of OX40 agonist ivuxolimab in advanced cancers. For the study at large: While on treatment, patients had intravenous ivuxolimab at 0.01 to 10 mg/kg every 2 weeks.

Study results and limitations: The 0.1-3.0 mg/kg partial responders had among the lowest clonal expansion.

Clones were sequenced by immunoSEQ multiplex PCR, and TCRdb holds only the in-frame ones, with some missing. The sample has over 50,000 clones, roughly 83% seen once. Sample: CD4+ or CD8+ T cells sorted from blood, taken in a trial of the OX40 agonist ivuxolimab. The sequence was obtained from an adult with an advanced solid tumor such as melanoma, head and neck, liver or kidney cancer. This rearrangement joins TRBV20-1 to TRBJ2-7; D is unclear. The CDR3, as DNA: TGCAGTGCCCCCGTGTCCTACGAGCAGTACTTC. This gives the protein CSAPVSYEQYF.